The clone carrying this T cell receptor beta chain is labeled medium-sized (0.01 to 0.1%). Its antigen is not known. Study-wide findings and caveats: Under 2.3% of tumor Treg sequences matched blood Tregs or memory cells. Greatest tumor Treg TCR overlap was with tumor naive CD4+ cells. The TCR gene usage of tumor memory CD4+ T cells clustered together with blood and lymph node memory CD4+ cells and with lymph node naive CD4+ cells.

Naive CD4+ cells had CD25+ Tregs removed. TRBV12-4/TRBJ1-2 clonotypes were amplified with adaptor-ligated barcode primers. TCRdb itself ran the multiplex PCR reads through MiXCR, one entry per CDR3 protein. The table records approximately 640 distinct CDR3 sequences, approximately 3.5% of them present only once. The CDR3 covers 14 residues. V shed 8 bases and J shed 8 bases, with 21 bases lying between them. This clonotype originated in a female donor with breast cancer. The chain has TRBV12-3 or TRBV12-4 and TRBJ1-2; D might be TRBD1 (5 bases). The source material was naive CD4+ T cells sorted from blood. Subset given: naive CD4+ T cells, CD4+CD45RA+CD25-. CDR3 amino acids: CASVRGDGVGGYTF. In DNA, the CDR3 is TGTGCCAGCGTTAGGGGAGATGGGGTGGGAGGCTACACCTTC.